The rows below give T cell receptor beta chains drawn from one sample of a study of shared clonotypes between healthy human individuals. TCRdb's copy holds only in-frame clones and misses some; the assay was immunoSEQ multiplex PCR. The sample contains about 1.1 million clones, 75% to 85% of which appear only once. The sample comprised memory CD4+ T cells from PBMCs. These receptors were collected from a man aged 18 to 35 in good health. Some clones in this sample may be carry-over from other donors' samples. Each CDR3 is given with its conserved first and last residue. The D gene is left open where the match is weak. The size entry is marked missing in some rows and otherwise reads once, few, many or a size class.

J,D,size,V,CDR3,DNA
TRBJ1-3,.,.,TRBV7-6,CASSSGTPSGNTIYF,TGTGCCAGCAGCTCAGGGACACCTTCTGGGAACACCATATATTTT
TRBJ2-7,TRBD2,.,TRBV6-5,CASSQGTSAEQYF,TGTGCCAGCAGTCAAGGGACTAGCGCCGAGCAGTACTTC
TRBJ2-5,.,.,TRBV2,CASSGNPLGETQYF,TGTGCCAGCAGTGGGAACCCGCTAGGAGAGACCCAGTACTTC
TRBJ1-1,.,few,TRBV2,CATGVNTEAFF,TGTGCCACTGGTGTTAACACTGAAGCTTTCTTT
TRBJ1-1,.,.,TRBV5-1,CASRIQGGTEAFF,TGCGCCAGCAGGATTCAGGGAGGCACTGAAGCTTTCTTT
TRBJ1-4,.,.,TRBV6-6,CASNPTEGAGREKLFF,TGTGCCAGCAACCCTACGGAGGGCGCGGGTAGGGAAAAACTGTTTTTT
TRBJ1-2,TRBD1,once,TRBV7-2,CASSPDLQATGVGGYTF,TGTGCCAGCAGCCCAGACCTTCAAGCCACAGGGGTGGGTGGCTACACCTTC
TRBJ1-2,.,.,TRBV6-5,CASSGRQGGYTF,TGTGCCAGCAGTGGCCGCCAGGGTGGCTACACCTTC
TRBJ2-1,.,once,TRBV7-9,CASSSTAYNEQFF,TGTGCCAGCAGCTCGACAGCCTACAATGAGCAGTTCTTC
TRBJ2-5,TRBD2,.,TRBV4-1,CASSQVGGVQETQYF,TGCGCCAGCAGCCAAGTCGGGGGGGTACAAGAGACCCAGTACTTC
TRBJ2-7,TRBD2,.,TRBV7-3,CASSSRLAGVSEQYF,TGTGCCAGCAGCTCCAGACTAGCGGGAGTTTCCGAGCAGTACTTC